The 10 T cell receptor beta chains below all came from one sample that was sequenced in a study of CD8+ T cells in alopecia areata. Documented treatment: oral pan-JAK inhibitor, 5-10 mg twice daily. RNA, once extracted, was reverse transcribed into cDNA for use as the sequencing template. Clones were sequenced by immunoSEQ multiplex PCR, and TCRdb holds only the in-frame ones, with some missing. The sample has roughly 180,000 clones, 40% to 65% seen once. The sample here was CD8+ T cells sorted from blood, taken between weeks 51 and 54, from a patient treated with tofacitinib. These receptors were obtained from a human donor with alopecia areata.

V and J are TRBV27 and TRBJ2-5; D gene uncertain. The CDR3 is 16 amino acids. Trimming took 3 bases from V and 5 from J, leaving 19 bases between them. Germline loops: CDR1 MNHEY, CDR2 SMNVEV (reference sequence). CDR3 amino acids: CASSFSISSYGETQYF. Here the CDR3 DNA reads TGTGCCAGCAGTTTTTCCATCTCGTCCTACGGGGAGACCCAGTACTTC.

This clone has just a few counts. The CDR3 DNA sequence: TGTGCCAGCTTAGGACTAGCGGGGGGCACGCAGTATTTT. This translates into CASLGLAGGTQYF. The chain is built from TRBV7-2 and TRBJ2-3, with 14 nucleotides matching TRBD2. This CDR3 spans 13 amino acids. V shed 8 bases and J 9 bases; nucleotides not matched to a gene: 4. Germline loops: CDR1 SGHTA, CDR2 FQGNSA.

The rearrangement uses TRBV2 and TRBJ1-2; D call uncertain. The CDR3 has 14 amino acids. CDR1 and CDR2 from the germline V gene are SNHLY and FYNNEI. Trimming took off 5 bases at V and 3 bases at J, with 13 bases between the two ends. The CDR3 coding sequence is TGTGCCAGCAGTCTGAGACGCGGTGACTATGGCTACACCTTC. Amino acid sequence: CASSLRRGDYGYTF. Filled out from reference TRBV2 and TRBJ1-2, the complete variable domain reads EPEVTQTPSHQVTQMGQEVILRCVPISNHLYFYWYRQILGQKVEFLVSFYNNEISEKSEIFDDQFSVERPDGSNFTLKIRSTKLEDSAMYFCASSLRRGDYGYTFGSGTRLTVV.

The CDR3 DNA follows: TGTGCCAGCAGCTGGGACCAGGGGCTTCTCGGGCAGTACTTC. It yields the protein CASSWDQGLLGQYF. The V and J genes are TRBV5-6 and TRBJ2-7; possibly TRBD1 for D (6 bases). In germline, CDR1 is SGHDT, CDR2 YYEEEE. Trimming pared 3 bases from V and 9 bases from J, leaving 19 bases between. This CDR3 comprises 14 residues.

This rearrangement joins TRBV6-5 to TRBJ1-1; the D is unclear. Germline V lookup: CDR1 MNHEY, CDR2 SVGAGI. CDR3 length: 14 residues. Trimming removed 0 bases at V and 1 base at J, with 6 bases between. The CDR3 coding sequence is TGTGCCAGCAGTTACTCTTCAGAGAACACTGAAGCTTTCTTT. This codes for CASSYSSENTEAFF.

The chain has TRBV5-6 and TRBJ1-2; the D is unclear. In germline, CDR1 is SGHDT, CDR2 YYEEEE. V shed 4 bases and J shed 4 bases, with 11 bases lying between them. The CDR3 length is 13 residues. The CDR3 loop is CASSHRVFYGYTF. The CDR3 DNA sequence: TGTGCCAGCAGCCATAGGGTCTTCTATGGCTACACCTTC.

This clone was observed a few times. The V call is TRBV2, the J call TRBJ2-3; 11 nucleotides line up with TRBD2. This CDR3 comprises 17 residues. V lost 7 bases, J lost 1 base, and 10 bases stayed unmatched. The V gene's germline CDR1 is SNHLY and CDR2 FYNNEI. The CDR3 bases are TGTGCCAGCATTTTCGACCTAGCGGGGGGCCGCACAGATACGCAGTATTTT. Its translation is CASIFDLAGGRTDTQYF.

Here the CDR3 DNA reads TGTGCCAGCAGTTACCTTGACAGGGGCTATGGCTACACCTTC. Translated: CASSYLDRGYGYTF. The V and J genes are TRBV6-5 and TRBJ1-2; 8 positions agree with TRBD1. CDR1 and CDR2 from the germline V gene are MNHEY and SVGAGI. This CDR3 is built from 14 residues. The junction had 3 bases not matched to a gene; V was cut back by 2 bases and J by 4 bases.

The chain is built from TRBV4-3 and TRBJ2-7; D unresolved. CDR3 size: 14 residues. Trimming stripped 1 base from V and 0 bases from J, with 7 bases between. Per germline, CDR1 LGHNA and CDR2 YSLEER. CDR3 sequence reads: CASSQGVGSYEQYF. The CDR3 DNA reads as TGCGCCAGCAGCCAAGGCGTCGGCTCCTACGAGCAGTACTTC.

This clone occurred a few times. The V call is TRBV29-1, the J call TRBJ1-1, with TRBD1 as a possible D gene (6 bases). Germline CDR1 reads SQVTM; CDR2 reads ANQGSEA. This CDR3 is 14 amino acids long. V was clipped by 3 bases and J by 1 base, with 12 bases between them. DNA of the CDR3: TGCAGCGTTGAGCCGGGACATCCGAACACTGAAGCTTTCTTT. Its translation is CSVEPGHPNTEAFF. Combining the CDR3 with reference TRBV29-1 and TRBJ1-1 gives the whole variable domain SAVISQKPSRDICQRGTSLTIQCQVDSQVTMMFWYRQQPGQSLTLIATANQGSEATYESGFVIDKFPISRPNLTFSTLTVSNMSPEDSSIYLCSVEPGHPNTEAFFGQGTRLTVV.